The 10 T cell receptor beta chains below come from one sample, sequenced in a study of early T cells in non-severe SARS-CoV-2 infection. TCRdb recomputed calls from the 5' RACE reads with MiXCR, one row per CDR3 protein. Among 110,000 or so distinct CDR3 sequences listed, about 12% were seen once. Sequencing was performed on whole blood. The receptors come from an adult who was a healthcare worker with PCR-confirmed SARS-CoV-2 infection or an uninfected control (not recorded which).

Many counts were recorded for this clonotype. This chain links TRBV4-1 with TRBJ2-6; D not certain. The CDR3 has 17 amino acids. The germline gives CDR1 MGHRA, CDR2 YSYEKL. The ends were cut back, 0 bases at V and 2 bases at J, with 11 bases in the middle. The CDR3 region is CASSQDMDGAGANVLTF. The DNA for the CDR3 is TGCGCCAGCAGCCAAGATATGGATGGGGCTGGGGCCAACGTCCTGACTTTC.

This sequence joins TRBV7-3 and TRBJ1-4, with TRBD1 as a possible D gene (6 bases). This CDR3 comprises 13 residues. CDR1 is SGHTA and CDR2 is FQGTGA in the germline V gene. V gave up 6 bases and J gave up 7 bases, with 12 bases separating them. CDR3 region: CASSTGQGEKLFF. The CDR3 DNA follows: TGTGCCAGCAGTACAGGGCAGGGTGAAAAACTGTTTTTT.

This clonotype was detected only a few times. Here the CDR3 DNA reads TGTGCCAGCAGCTTAGCATTACTGCGGGACCGCACAGATACGCAGTATTTT. Translated: CASSLALLRDRTDTQYF. The V and J genes are TRBV7-8 and TRBJ2-3; TRBD2 might be the D (6 bases). Per the germline V gene, CDR1 is SGHVS and CDR2 is FQNEAQ. V was trimmed by 0 bases and J by 1 base, leaving 14 bases between them. The CDR3 sequence is 17 residues long.

There are a few counts of this clonotype. CDR3 residues: CASSIDLAGRTQYF. Written as DNA, the CDR3 is TGTGCCAGCAGCATCGATTTGGCGGGGCGGACCCAGTACTTC. V gene TRBV6-2 or TRBV6-3 combines with J gene TRBJ2-5; TRBD2 is a possible D gene (6 bases). V gave up 6 bases and J gave up 7 bases, with 18 bases separating them. CDR3 size: 14 residues. Germline CDR1 and CDR2: MNHEY and SVGEGT.

The chain combines TRBV11-2 with TRBJ2-7; D ambiguous. Germline V CDR1 and CDR2: SGHAT, FQNNGV. V lost 5 bases and J 4 bases, leaving 12 bases between the germline ends. The CDR3 sequence is 13 residues long. CDR3 residues: CASSLTLEYEQYF. CDR3 in DNA: TGTGCCAGCAGCCTAACTTTGGAGTACGAGCAGTACTTC.

Ten or more counts support this clonotype. This chain joins TRBV6-5 and TRBJ2-5; 10 bases match TRBD1. With 6 bases clipped from V and 5 bases from J, the junction kept 6 bases outside the gene matches. The length of the CDR3 is 14 residues. Germline V gives CDR1 MNHEY, CDR2 SVGAGI. CDR3 residues: CASRNPGQGETQYF. The DNA for the CDR3 is TGTGCCAGCAGGAATCCGGGACAGGGGGAGACCCAGTACTTC.

This clonotype showed up many times. This sequence joins TRBV19 and TRBJ1-5, with a weak D call TRBD1 (5 bases). This CDR3 spans 15 amino acids. Germline assignment: CDR1 LNHDA and CDR2 SQIVND (reference sequence). V was shortened by 8 bases and J by 3 bases, with 17 bases between the two germline ends. The CDR3 nucleotides read TGTGCCAGTCGCTTAGACAGAGCCCTCAATCAGCCCCAGCATTTT. Translated, it gives CASRLDRALNQPQHF.

The chain couples TRBV7-2 to TRBJ2-1; D not certain. The CDR3 length is 15 residues. Germline CDR1 is SGHTA and CDR2 is FQGNSA. V was clipped by 1 base and J by 9 bases, with 16 bases between them. The CDR3 sequence is CASSLVSVTNSEQFF. The CDR3, as DNA: TGTGCCAGCAGCTTAGTCTCGGTAACTAACTCTGAGCAGTTCTTC.

This chain joins TRBV19 and TRBJ2-7; no clear D. Trimming removed 4 bases from V and 3 bases from J, with 19 bases in between. CDR3 length equals 16 residues. Germline CDR1 LNHDA, CDR2 SQIVND (reference sequence). The CDR3 DNA is TGTGCCAGTAGTAACCCCGAAGTTTCCTCCTTCTACGAGCAGTACTTC. Residues: CASSNPEVSSFYEQYF.

The chain has TRBV3-1 and TRBJ1-2; weak D call: TRBD1 (5 bases). Germline V CDR1 and CDR2: LGHDT, YNNKEL (reference sequence). The germline V and J ends were trimmed by 3 bases and 8 bases, with 16 bases remaining between them. The CDR3 loop spans 14 amino acids. CDR3 residues: CASSHKGRFVGYTF. The CDR3, as DNA: TGTGCCAGCAGCCACAAGGGGAGATTTGTGGGCTACACCTTC.